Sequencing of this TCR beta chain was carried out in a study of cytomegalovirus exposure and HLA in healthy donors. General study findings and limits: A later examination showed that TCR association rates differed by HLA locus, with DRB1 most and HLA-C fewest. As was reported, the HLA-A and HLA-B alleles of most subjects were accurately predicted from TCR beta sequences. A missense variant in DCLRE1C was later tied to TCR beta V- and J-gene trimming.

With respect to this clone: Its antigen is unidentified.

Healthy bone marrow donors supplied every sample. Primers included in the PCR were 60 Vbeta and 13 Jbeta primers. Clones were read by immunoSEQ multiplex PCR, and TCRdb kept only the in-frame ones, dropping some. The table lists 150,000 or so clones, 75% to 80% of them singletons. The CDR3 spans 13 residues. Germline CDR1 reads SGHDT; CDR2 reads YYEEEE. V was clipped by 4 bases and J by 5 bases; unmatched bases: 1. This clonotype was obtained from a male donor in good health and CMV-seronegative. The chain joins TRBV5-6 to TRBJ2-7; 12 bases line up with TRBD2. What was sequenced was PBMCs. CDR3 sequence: CASSGLAGNEQYF. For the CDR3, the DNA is TGTGCCAGCAGCGGACTAGCGGGAAACGAGCAGTACTTC.